The 17 T cell receptor beta chains below were found in one sample sequenced in a study of spatial heterogeneity in lung cancer (dated by TCRdb to about 2019). The time point label, as the study defines it: sample taken at primary tumor resection. Whole RNA extracted from tumor and nontumor lung tissue, or from cryopreserved PBMC samples, was used for TCR sequencing without cell sorting. The library was produced with 5' RACE. The run used a NextSeq 500. TCRdb redid the processing of the public reads, applying fastp at Q25 and MiXCR, and retained in-frame beta chains. Every distinct CDR3 protein forms one entry, paired with its most common genes and DNA. The sample table holds tens of thousands of distinct CDR3 sequences, of which approximately 13% were seen once. The biggest ten clones account for around 54% of the sample. The sample was PBMCs, taken at surgery. The receptors here all came from a male donor with early-stage non-small cell lung cancer.

The V call is TRBV29-1, the J call TRBJ1-1; weak D call: TRBD1 (5 bases). This CDR3 contains 13 residues. Per the germline V gene, CDR1 is SQVTM and CDR2 is ANQGSEA. Trimming cost V 6 bases and J 2 bases, with 13 bases left between them. CDR3 protein: CSVPGHENTEAFF. The DNA of the CDR3 is TGCAGCGTCCCCGGACACGAAAACACTGAAGCTTTCTTT. Complete variable domain (other parts from reference TRBV29-1 and TRBJ1-1): SAVISQKPSRDICQRGTSLTIQCQVDSQVTMMFWYRQQPGQSLTLIATANQGSEATYESGFVIDKFPISRPNLTFSTLTVSNMSPEDSSIYLCSVPGHENTEAFFGQGTRLTVV.

The gene calls are TRBV12-3 or TRBV12-4 and TRBJ2-1; a weak D match, TRBD1 (6 bases). This CDR3 spans 15 amino acids. The V and J ends lost 7 bases and 0 bases respectively, with 13 bases between them. The CDR3: CASKSDRSSYNEQFF. DNA for the CDR3: TGTGCCAGCAAATCGGACAGAAGCTCCTACAATGAGCAGTTCTTC.

The rearrangement joins TRBV7-2 to TRBJ2-1; the match to TRBD2 covers 15 bases. Looked up from germline, CDR1 is SGHTA and CDR2 is FQGNSA. Trimming removed 5 bases from V and 8 bases from J; junction bases left unmatched: 10. The CDR3 has 17 residues. The CDR3 bases are TGTGCCAGCAGCGTTAGGACTAGCGGGAGGGCCGCGGATGAGCAGTTCTTC. Its translation: CASSVRTSGRAADEQFF.

V usage is TRBV29-1 and J usage is TRBJ2-1; unclear D gene. Germline CDR1 reads SQVTM; CDR2 reads ANQGSEA. This CDR3 spans 14 amino acids. V shed 1 base and J shed 6 bases, with 13 bases lying between them. The CDR3 DNA sequence: TGCAGCGTTGAAGGGCTCCTCACGGGCAATGAGCAGTTCTTC. It encodes CSVEGLLTGNEQFF.

This clonotype was detected only a few times. The J gene is TRBJ1-6, the V gene TRBV5-1; D not certain. Germline V gives CDR1 SGHRS, CDR2 YFSETQ. Trimming pared 0 bases from V and 9 bases from J, leaving 16 bases between. The CDR3 contains 16 residues. The CDR3 DNA follows: TGCGCCAGCAGCTTGGGGCTGACTCAAGAGGGTTCACCCCTCCACTTT. Protein product: CASSLGLTQEGSPLHF.

This clonotype was counted between two and nine times. The chain couples TRBV29-1 to TRBJ2-5, with 10 bases aligning to TRBD1. The CDR3 runs 15 residues. Germline V gives CDR1 SQVTM, CDR2 ANQGSEA. V trimming: 6 bases; J trimming: 5 bases; junction bases outside the gene matches: 12. DNA of the CDR3: TGCAGCGTGAGCCTGGGACAGGGGAGTTTCGAGACCCAGTACTTC. Amino acid sequence: CSVSLGQGSFETQYF.

The chain carries TRBV12-3 or TRBV12-4 and TRBJ1-1; weak D call: TRBD1 (5 bases). V lost 6 bases to trimming and J lost 0 bases, with 11 bases between them. The CDR3 is 14 residues long. Here the CDR3 reads CASSPQGLNTEAFF. The CDR3 DNA sequence: TGTGCCAGCAGCCCCCAGGGTTTGAACACTGAAGCTTTCTTT.

V gene TRBV3-1 combines with J gene TRBJ2-7, with 11 positions matching TRBD2. J was trimmed by 4 bases and V by 4 bases; bases with no gene match: 3. This CDR3 region has 14 residues. From germline, CDR1 is LGHDT and CDR2 YNNKEL (reference sequence). The CDR3 region has the DNA TGTGCCAGCAGCCCGACTAGCGGGATATACGAGCAGTACTTC. Its translation: CASSPTSGIYEQYF.

This clonotype was counted between two and nine times. The J gene is TRBJ2-7, the V gene TRBV29-1; 8 bases are shared with TRBD1. Germline V lookup: CDR1 SQVTM, CDR2 ANQGSEA. The V segment lost 5 bases and the J segment 0 bases; nucleotides outside the gene matches: 6. The CDR3 length is 14 residues. The CDR3 spells CSVRTGGNSYEQYF. In nucleotides, the CDR3 is TGCAGCGTTCGCACAGGGGGGAACTCCTACGAGCAGTACTTC.

With regard to this clonotype: The junction differs from germline at one of its ends, possibly a read error. The chain carries TRBV7-2 and TRBJ2-7, with 13 nucleotides matching TRBD2. The germline V gene has CDR1 SGHTA and CDR2 FQGNSA. The CDR3 has 16 amino acids. CDR3 protein: CASSTTSGRPSYGQYF. Written as DNA, the CDR3 is TGTGCCAGCAGCACGACTAGCGGGAGGCCCAGCTACGGGCAGTACTTC.

The rearrangement uses TRBV5-1 and TRBJ2-5, with 11 bases lining up with TRBD1. CDR1 is SGHRS and CDR2 is YFSETQ in the germline V gene. After removal of 3 bases from V and 2 bases from J, the junction contained 3 bases not matched to a gene. The CDR3 loop spans 15 amino acids. The CDR3 nucleotides read TGCGCCAGCAGCTCAGGGACAGGGGGTCAAGAGACCCAGTACTTC. Its translation: CASSSGTGGQETQYF.

The V and J genes are TRBV4-1 and TRBJ2-2, with D hard to call. Germline V gene lookup returns CDR1 MGHRA and CDR2 YSYEKL. The CDR3 has 15 residues. The germline V and J ends were trimmed by 3 bases and 1 base, with 9 bases remaining between them. The CDR3 DNA follows: TGCGCCAGCAGCCACAGTAAGGGGAACACCGGGGAGCTGTTTTTT. Amino acids: CASSHSKGNTGELFF.

This clonotype has a handful of counts. This chain connects TRBV30 to TRBJ1-5; D ambiguous. The CDR3 totals 16 residues. V lost 0 bases, J lost 2 bases, and 14 bases lay in between. Germline V lookup: CDR1 GTSNPN, CDR2 SVGIG (reference sequence). The CDR3 region is CAWSVRAGRGNQPQHF. In nucleotides, the CDR3 is TGTGCCTGGAGTGTACGGGCGGGGAGAGGCAATCAGCCCCAGCATTTT.

This clonotype was counted a few times. CDR3 nucleotide sequence: TGTGCCAGCAGCTCCCACAGGGGAGGGTTAACTAATGAAAAACTGTTTTTT. Amino acid sequence: CASSSHRGGLTNEKLFF. The chain combines TRBV28 with TRBJ1-4, with 7 bases aligning to TRBD1. CDR3 size: 17 residues. Germline trimming cut 6 bases from V and 1 base from J; bases unmatched to any gene: 11. CDR1 and CDR2 (germline): MDHEN, SYDVKM.

The V call is TRBV5-1, the J call TRBJ2-3; the D gene is possibly TRBD2 (5 bases). Trimming removed 0 bases from V and 1 base from J, with 12 bases in between. The CDR3 extends over 16 amino acids. Germline CDR1 and CDR2: SGHRS and YFSETQ. The CDR3 region is CASSLDPGLRTDTQYF. The CDR3 region has the DNA TGCGCCAGCAGCTTGGATCCTGGACTTCGCACAGATACGCAGTATTTT.

There are many counts of this clonotype. V and J are TRBV6-6 and TRBJ2-7; the match to TRBD1 covers 9 bases. The CDR3 covers 15 residues. The V and J ends lost 5 bases and 4 bases, in that order; junction bases with no gene match: 9. Germline values: CDR1 MNHNY, CDR2 SVGAGI (reference sequence). The CDR3 here is CASSPALGQGYEQYF. For the CDR3, the DNA is TGTGCCAGCAGTCCAGCCCTGGGACAGGGATACGAGCAGTACTTC.

The genes are TRBV3-1 and TRBJ1-5; no firm D call. Germline CDR1 reads LGHDT; CDR2 reads YNNKEL (reference sequence). The V gene lost 5 bases and the J gene lost 7 bases, with 9 bases spanning the gap. This CDR3 has 12 amino acids. For the CDR3, the DNA is TGTGCCAGCAGCAGCAAGGGACAGCCCCAGCATTTT. Protein: CASSSKGQPQHF.